This TCR beta chain is drawn from a study of CD8 T cells in cerebrospinal fluid in Alzheimer's disease. CSF cells were profiled by 10X single-cell V(D)J and 5' expression. Reprocessing the 10x single-cell sequencing reads, TCRdb reports a single entry for every CDR3 protein and omits DNA. The clone table shows some 980 distinct CDR3 sequences, with the ten largest holding about 10%. The CDR3 is 16 residues long. CDR1 is SEHNR and CDR2 is FQNEAQ in the germline V gene (reference sequence). This clonotype ranks as medium-sized in terms of frequency. Neurodegeneration in patients was confirmed with biomarkers including neurofilament, amyloid-beta and tau. A live/dead marker was used to sort live CSF cells for droplet sequencing.

This chain links TRBV7-9 with TRBJ1-5; TCRdb's D call, TRBD1, is unchecked because there is no DNA. This receptor was taken from a human donor with mild cognitive impairment. The sequenced sample was cerebrospinal fluid. The CDR3 loop is CASSLVSRVSNQPQHF.